This T cell receptor (beta chain) derives from a study of regulatory T cells in long-lasting Graves disease. Combining iRepertoire HTBI primers with Arm-PCR of CDR3 regions, the authors built TCR beta libraries. TCRdb redid the calling of the multiplex PCR reads with MiXCR, one entry per CDR3 protein. The data contain about 470,000 distinct CDR3 sequences, about 20% of them singletons. Time point indicated: persistent/refractory GD, antithyroid drugs over 5 years with positive TRAb. PBMC RNA served as the TCR library source. The CDR3 is made up of 15 amino acids. Trimming removed 3 bases from V and 6 bases from J, with 19 bases in between. The V gene's germline CDR1 is SGHNT and CDR2 YYREEE (reference sequence). This clonotype occurred once.

The origin of this receptor is a female donor with Graves disease. The chain couples TRBV5-4 to TRBJ2-7; D may be TRBD2 (6 bases). The sample in question was peripheral blood mononuclear cells (PBMCs), obtained when the disease was refractory, from a patient treated with antithyroid drugs. The CDR3 DNA reads as TGTGCCAGCAGCTCCCCGGGCGGAGGGCCAGGCGAGCAGTACTTC. This gives the protein CASSSPGGGPGEQYF. Together with reference TRBV5-4 and TRBJ2-7, the CDR3 gives the full variable domain: ETGVTQSPTHLIKTRGQQVTLRCSSQSGHNTVSWYQQALGQGPQFIFQYYREEENGRGNFPPRFSGLQFPNYSSELNVNALELDDSALYLCASSSPGGGPGEQYFGPGTRLTVT.